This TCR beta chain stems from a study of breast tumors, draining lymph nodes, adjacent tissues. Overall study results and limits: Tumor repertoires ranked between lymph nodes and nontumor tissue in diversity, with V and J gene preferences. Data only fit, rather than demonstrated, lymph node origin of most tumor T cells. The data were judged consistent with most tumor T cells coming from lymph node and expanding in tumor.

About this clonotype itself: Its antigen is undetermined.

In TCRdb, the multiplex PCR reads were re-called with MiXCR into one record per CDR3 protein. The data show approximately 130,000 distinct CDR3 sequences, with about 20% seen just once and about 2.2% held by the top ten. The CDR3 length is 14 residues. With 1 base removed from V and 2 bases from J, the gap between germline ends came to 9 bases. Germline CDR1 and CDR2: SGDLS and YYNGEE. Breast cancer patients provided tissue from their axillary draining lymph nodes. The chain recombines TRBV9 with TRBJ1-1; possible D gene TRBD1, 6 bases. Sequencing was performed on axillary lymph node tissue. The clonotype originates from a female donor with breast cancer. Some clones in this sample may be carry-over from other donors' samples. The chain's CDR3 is CASSVKGGNTEAFF. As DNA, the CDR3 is TGTGCCAGCAGCGTAAAGGGGGGAAACACTGAAGCTTTCTTT.